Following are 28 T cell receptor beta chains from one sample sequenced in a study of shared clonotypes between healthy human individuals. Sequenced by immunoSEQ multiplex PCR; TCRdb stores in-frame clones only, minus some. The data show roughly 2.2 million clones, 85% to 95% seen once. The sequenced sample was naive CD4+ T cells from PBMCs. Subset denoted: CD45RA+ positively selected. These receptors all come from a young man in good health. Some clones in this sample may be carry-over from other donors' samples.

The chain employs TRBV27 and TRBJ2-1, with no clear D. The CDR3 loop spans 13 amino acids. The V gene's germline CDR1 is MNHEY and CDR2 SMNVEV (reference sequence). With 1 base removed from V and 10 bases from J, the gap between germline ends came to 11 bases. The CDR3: CASSLFGHLEQFF. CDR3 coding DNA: TGTGCCAGCAGTTTATTCGGGCACCTCGAGCAGTTCTTC.

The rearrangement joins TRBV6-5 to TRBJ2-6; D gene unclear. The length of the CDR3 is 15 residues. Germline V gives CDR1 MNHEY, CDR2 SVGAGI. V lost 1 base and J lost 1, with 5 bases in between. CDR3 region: CASSYWGSGANVLTF. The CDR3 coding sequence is TGTGCCAGCAGTTACTGGGGTTCTGGGGCCAACGTCCTGACTTTC.

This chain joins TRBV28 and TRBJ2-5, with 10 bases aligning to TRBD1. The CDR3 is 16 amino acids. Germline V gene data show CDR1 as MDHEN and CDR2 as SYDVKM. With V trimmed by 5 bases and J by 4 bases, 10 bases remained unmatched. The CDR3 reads CASSEPRTGGLETQYF. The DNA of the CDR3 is TGTGCCAGCAGTGAGCCGAGGACAGGGGGTCTAGAGACCCAGTACTTC.

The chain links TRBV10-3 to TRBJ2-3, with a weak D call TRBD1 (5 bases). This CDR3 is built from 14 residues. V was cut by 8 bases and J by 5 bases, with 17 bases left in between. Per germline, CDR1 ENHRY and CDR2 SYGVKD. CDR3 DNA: TGTGCCATCGGTACAAGGGGATCAGAAGATACGCAGTATTTT. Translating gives CAIGTRGSEDTQYF.

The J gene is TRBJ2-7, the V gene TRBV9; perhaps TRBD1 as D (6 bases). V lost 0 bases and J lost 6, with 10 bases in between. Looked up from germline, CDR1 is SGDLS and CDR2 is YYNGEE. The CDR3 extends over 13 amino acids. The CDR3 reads CASSVDRDAEQYF. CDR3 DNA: TGTGCCAGCAGCGTAGACAGGGATGCCGAGCAGTACTTC. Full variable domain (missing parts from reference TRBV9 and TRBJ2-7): DSGVTQTPKHLITATGQRVTLRCSPRSGDLSVYWYQQSLDQGLQFLIQYYNGEERAKGNILERFSAQQFPDLHSELNLSSLELGDSALYFCASSVDRDAEQYFGPGTRLTVT.

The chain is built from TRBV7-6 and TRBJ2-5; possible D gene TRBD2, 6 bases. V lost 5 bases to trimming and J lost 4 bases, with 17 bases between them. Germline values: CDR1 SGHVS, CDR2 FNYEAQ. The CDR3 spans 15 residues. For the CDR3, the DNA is TGTGCCAGCAGCCTCCACCGGGAGTCCCCAGAGACCCAGTACTTC. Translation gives CASSLHRESPETQYF.

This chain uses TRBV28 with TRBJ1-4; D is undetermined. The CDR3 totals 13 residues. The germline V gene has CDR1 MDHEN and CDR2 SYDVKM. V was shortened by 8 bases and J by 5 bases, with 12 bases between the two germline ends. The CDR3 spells CASRDGPNEKLFF. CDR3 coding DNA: TGTGCCAGCCGCGACGGACCCAATGAAAAACTGTTTTTT.

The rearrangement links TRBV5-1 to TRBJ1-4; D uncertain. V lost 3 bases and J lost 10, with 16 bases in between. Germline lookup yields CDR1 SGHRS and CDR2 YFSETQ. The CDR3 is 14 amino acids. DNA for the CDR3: TGCGCCAGCAGCTCGGACCCTTTGCGTGTAAAACTGTTTTTT. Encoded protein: CASSSDPLRVKLFF. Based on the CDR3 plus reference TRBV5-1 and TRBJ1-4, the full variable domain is KAGVTQTPRYLIKTRGQQVTLSCSPISGHRSVSWYQQTPGQGLQFLFEYFSETQRNKGNFPGRFSGRQFSNSRSEMNVSTLELGDSALYLCASSSDPLRVKLFFGSGTQLSVL.

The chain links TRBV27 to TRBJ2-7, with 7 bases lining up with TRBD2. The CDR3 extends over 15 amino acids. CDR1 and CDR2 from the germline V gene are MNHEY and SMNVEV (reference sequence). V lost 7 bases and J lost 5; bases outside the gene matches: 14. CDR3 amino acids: CASTPLGEGKDEQYF. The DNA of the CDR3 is TGTGCCAGCACCCCTTTGGGGGAGGGCAAGGACGAGCAGTACTTC.

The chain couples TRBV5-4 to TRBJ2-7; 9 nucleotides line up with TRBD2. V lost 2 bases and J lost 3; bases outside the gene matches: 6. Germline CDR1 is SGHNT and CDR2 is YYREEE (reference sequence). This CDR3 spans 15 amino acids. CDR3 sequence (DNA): TGTGCCAGCAGCTTAAGGCGGGAGGGCATCTACGAGCAGTACTTC. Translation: CASSLRREGIYEQYF.

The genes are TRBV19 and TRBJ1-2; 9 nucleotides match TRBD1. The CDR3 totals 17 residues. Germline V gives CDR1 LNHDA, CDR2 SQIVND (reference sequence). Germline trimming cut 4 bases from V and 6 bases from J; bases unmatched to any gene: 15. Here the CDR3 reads CASSTSGTGNLGDGYTF. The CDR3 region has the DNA TGTGCCAGTAGTACCTCCGGGACAGGGAACTTGGGGGATGGCTACACCTTC. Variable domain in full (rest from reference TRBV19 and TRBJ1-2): DGGITQSPKYLFRKEGQNVTLSCEQNLNHDAMYWYRQDPGQGLRLIYYSQIVNDFQKGDIAEGYSVSREKKESFPLTVTSAQKNPTAFYLCASSTSGTGNLGDGYTFGSGTRLTVV.

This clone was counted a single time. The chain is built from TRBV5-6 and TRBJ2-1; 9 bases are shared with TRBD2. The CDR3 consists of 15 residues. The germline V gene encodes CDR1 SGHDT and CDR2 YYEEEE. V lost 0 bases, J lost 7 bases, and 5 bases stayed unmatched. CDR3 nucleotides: TGTGCCAGCAGCTTGGCCGGGCGGGAGGGGAATGAGCAGTTCTTC. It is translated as CASSLAGREGNEQFF.

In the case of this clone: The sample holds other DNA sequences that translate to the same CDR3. The CDR3 DNA reads TGCGCCAGCAGCTTGGAGGCAGGGAACTATGGCTACACCTTC. Translated, it gives CASSLEAGNYGYTF. The chain recombines TRBV5-1 with TRBJ1-2; D perhaps matches TRBD1 (5 bases). From germline, CDR1 is SGHRS and CDR2 YFSETQ. With 0 bases removed from V and 2 bases from J, the gap between germline ends came to 8 bases. CDR3 length: 14 residues.

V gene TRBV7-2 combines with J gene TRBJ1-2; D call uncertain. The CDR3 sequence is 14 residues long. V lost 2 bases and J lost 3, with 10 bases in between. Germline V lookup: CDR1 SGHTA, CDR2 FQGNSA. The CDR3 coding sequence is TGTGCCAGCAGCTTACGATCAGACTACTATGGCTACACCTTC. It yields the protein CASSLRSDYYGYTF.

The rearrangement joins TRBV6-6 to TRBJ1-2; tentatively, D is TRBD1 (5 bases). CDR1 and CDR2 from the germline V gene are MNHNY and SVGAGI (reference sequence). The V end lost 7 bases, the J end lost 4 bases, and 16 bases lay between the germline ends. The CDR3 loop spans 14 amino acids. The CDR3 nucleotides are TGTGCCAGCACCCAAGGGGCTTCTGGCTATGGCTACACCTTC. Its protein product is CASTQGASGYGYTF.

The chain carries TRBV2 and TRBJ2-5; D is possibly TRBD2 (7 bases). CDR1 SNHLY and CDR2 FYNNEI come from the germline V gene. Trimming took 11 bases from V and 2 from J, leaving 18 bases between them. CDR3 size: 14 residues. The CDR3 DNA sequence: TGTGCCGGGCGGAGGGGGGGGACTCAAGAGACCCAGTACTTC. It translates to CAGRRGGTQETQYF.

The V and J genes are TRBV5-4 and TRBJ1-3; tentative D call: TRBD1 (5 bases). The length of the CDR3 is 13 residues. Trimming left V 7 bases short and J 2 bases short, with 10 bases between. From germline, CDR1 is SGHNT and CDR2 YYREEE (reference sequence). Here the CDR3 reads CASGQGAGNTIYF. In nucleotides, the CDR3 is TGTGCCAGCGGTCAAGGGGCTGGAAACACCATATATTTT.

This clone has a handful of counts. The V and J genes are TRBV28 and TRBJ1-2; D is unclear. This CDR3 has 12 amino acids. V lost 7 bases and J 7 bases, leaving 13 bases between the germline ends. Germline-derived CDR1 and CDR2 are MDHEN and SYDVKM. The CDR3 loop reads CASTPKAVGYTF. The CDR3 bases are TGTGCCAGCACCCCGAAGGCGGTTGGCTACACCTTC.

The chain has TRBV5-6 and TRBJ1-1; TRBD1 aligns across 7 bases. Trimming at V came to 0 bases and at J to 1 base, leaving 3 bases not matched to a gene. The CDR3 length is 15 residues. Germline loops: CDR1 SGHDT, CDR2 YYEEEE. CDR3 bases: TGTGCCAGCAGCTTGGCAGACAGGGCGAACACTGAAGCTTTCTTT. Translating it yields CASSLADRANTEAFF.

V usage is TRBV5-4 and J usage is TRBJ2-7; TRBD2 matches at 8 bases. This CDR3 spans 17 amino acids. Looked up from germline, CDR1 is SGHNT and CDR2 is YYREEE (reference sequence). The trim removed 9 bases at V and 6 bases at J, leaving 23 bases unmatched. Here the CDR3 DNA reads TGTGCCACCCGGGGGGGTGGTCTCCGCGGGAGTGTGGGCGAGCAGTACTTC. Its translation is CATRGGGLRGSVGEQYF.

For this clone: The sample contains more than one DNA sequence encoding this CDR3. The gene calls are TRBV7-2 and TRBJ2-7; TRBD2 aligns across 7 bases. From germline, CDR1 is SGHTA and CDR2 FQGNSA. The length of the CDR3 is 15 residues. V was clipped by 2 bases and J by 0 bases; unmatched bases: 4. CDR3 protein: CASSLLGRSSYEQYF. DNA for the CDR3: TGTGCCAGCAGCTTACTCGGGAGGTCCTCCTACGAGCAGTACTTC.

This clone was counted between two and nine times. The CDR3 sequence: CAWSAGAGGAQPQHF. Written as DNA, the CDR3 is TGTGCCTGGAGTGCGGGGGCGGGGGGCGCCCAGCCCCAGCATTTT. This chain uses TRBV30 with TRBJ1-5; a weak D match, TRBD1 (6 bases). CDR3 size: 15 residues. The V end lost 1 base, the J end lost 7 bases, and 17 bases lay between the germline ends. CDR1 GTSNPN and CDR2 SVGIG come from the germline V gene (reference sequence).

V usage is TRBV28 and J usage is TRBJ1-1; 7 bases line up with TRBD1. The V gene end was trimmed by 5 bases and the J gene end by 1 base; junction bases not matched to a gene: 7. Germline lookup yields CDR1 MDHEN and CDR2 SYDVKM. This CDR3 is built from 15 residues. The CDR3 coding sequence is TGTGCCAGCAGTCGATCCGGGACAGCGAACACTGAAGCTTTCTTT. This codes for CASSRSGTANTEAFF.

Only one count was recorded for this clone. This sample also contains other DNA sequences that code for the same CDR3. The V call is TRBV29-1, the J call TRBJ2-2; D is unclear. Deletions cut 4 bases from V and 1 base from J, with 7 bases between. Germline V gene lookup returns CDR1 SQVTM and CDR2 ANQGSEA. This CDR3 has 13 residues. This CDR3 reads CSVVGENTGELFF. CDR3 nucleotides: TGCAGCGTTGTTGGAGAGAACACCGGGGAGCTGTTTTTT.

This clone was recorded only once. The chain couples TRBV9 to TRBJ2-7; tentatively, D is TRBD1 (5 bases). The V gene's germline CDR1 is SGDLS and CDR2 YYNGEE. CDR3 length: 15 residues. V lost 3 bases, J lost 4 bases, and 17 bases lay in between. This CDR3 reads CASSGGLGHPYEQYF. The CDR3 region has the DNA TGTGCCAGCAGCGGGGGCTTAGGGCACCCTTACGAGCAGTACTTC.

The CDR3 loop reads CAIRPGQGAEQYF. The CDR3, as DNA: TGTGCCATCAGACCGGGACAGGGAGCCGAGCAGTACTTC. V is TRBV10-3 and J is TRBJ2-7; 9 positions agree with TRBD1. This CDR3 is built from 13 residues. Germline-derived CDR1 and CDR2 are ENHRY and SYGVKD. Trimming cost V 6 bases and J 6 bases; bases outside gene matches: 6.

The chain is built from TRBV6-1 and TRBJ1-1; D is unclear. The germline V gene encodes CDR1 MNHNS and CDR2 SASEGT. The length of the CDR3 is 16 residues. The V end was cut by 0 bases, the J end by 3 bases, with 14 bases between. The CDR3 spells CASSEAITVRYTEAFF. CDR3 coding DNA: TGTGCCAGCAGTGAAGCGATCACCGTTAGATACACTGAAGCTTTCTTT.

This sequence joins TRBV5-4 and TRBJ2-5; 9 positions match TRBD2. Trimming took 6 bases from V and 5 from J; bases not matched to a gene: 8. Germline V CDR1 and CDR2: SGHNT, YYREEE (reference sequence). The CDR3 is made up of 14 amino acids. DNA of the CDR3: TGTGCCAGCACAAAAGGGACTAGCTGGGAGACCCAGTACTTC. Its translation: CASTKGTSWETQYF.